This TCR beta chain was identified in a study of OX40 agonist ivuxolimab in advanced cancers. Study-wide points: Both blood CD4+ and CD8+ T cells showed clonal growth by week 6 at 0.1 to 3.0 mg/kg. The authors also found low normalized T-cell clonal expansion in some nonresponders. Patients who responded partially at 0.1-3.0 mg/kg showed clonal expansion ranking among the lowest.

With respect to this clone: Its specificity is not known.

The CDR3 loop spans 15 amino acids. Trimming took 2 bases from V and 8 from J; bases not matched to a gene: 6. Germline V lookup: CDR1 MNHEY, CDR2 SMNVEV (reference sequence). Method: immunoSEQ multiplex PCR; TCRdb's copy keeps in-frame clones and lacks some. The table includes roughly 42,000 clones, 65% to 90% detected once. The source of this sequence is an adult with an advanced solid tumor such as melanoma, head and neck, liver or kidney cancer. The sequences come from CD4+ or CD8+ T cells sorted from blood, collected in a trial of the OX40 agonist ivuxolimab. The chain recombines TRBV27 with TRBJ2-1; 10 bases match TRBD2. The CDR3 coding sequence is TGTGCCAGCAGTTTAATCGGGACTAGCGACGATGAGCAGTTCTTC. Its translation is CASSLIGTSDDEQFF.